This section outlines one TCR beta chain sequence together with its context. Its antigen is unidentified. The record originates from a study of blood T cells in healthy people across ages. The CDR3 totals 14 residues. Germline V gene lookup returns CDR1 SNHLY and CDR2 FYNNEI. V was trimmed by 6 bases and J by 3 bases, leaving 12 bases between them. A second PCR, run for about 7 to 11 cycles, used a sample-barcoded 5' primer plus a J-beta primer mix. Via MiXCR, TCRdb re-called the 5' RACE reads, giving one row per CDR3 protein. Of hundreds of thousands of distinct CDR3 sequences detected, more than 35% appear once; the ten largest clones hold around a sixth. General study findings and limits: Donors of long life had a larger count of naive CD4+ cells and greater diversity than aged donors.

Sequenced material: blood. The V call is TRBV2, the J call TRBJ1-5; D might be TRBD1 (5 bases). The sequence was collected from an elderly man in good health. CDR3 sequence (DNA): TGTGCCAGCAGGGCTGACAGTAACAATCAGCCCCAGCATTTT. Translation gives CASRADSNNQPQHF.